Listed below are T cell receptor beta chains from one sample, sequenced in a study of shared clonotypes between healthy human individuals. Clones were read by immunoSEQ multiplex PCR, and TCRdb kept only the in-frame ones, dropping some. The table shows about 2.2 million clones, with around 95% occurring only once. Sequencing was carried out using naive CD8+ T cells from PBMCs. Source of these receptors: a man aged 18-30 years in good health. Some clones in this sample may be carry-over from other donors' samples. The CDR3 runs from the conserved cysteine through the conserved F or W. A D gene is named only where the DNA matches it firmly. The size of a clone is reported for some rows only, either as once, few or many, or as a class for expanded clones.

clone_size j_call d_call v_call cdr3_aa cdr3_nt
once TRBJ1-1 - TRBV28 CASSILQANTEAFF TGTGCCAGCAGCATACTACAGGCAAACACTGAAGCTTTCTTT
- TRBJ2-1 TRBD1 TRBV27 CASSIRQGYYNEQFF TGTGCCAGCAGTATACGACAGGGGTACTACAATGAGCAGTTCTTC
- TRBJ2-2 TRBD2 TRBV9 CASNDGLAGAYTGELFF TGTGCCAGCAACGACGGACTAGCGGGAGCCTACACCGGGGAGCTGTTTTTT
- TRBJ1-3 - TRBV7-9 CASVQLSNTIYF TGTGCCAGCGTACAGTTAAGCAACACCATATATTTT
- TRBJ1-1 - TRBV27 CASSYGQNTEAFF TGTGCCAGCAGTTACGGACAGAACACTGAAGCTTTCTTT
- TRBJ2-7 - TRBV11-2 CASSFSGYEQYF TGTGCCAGCAGCTTCTCAGGGTACGAGCAGTACTTC
- TRBJ2-7 TRBD1 TRBV4-1 CASSQDLGTGYEQYF TGCGCCAGCAGCCAAGATCTCGGGACAGGCTACGAGCAGTACTTC
- TRBJ2-1 - TRBV11-2 CASSFRQIGSYEQFF TGTGCCAGCAGCTTCCGACAAATTGGTTCGTATGAGCAGTTCTTC
- TRBJ1-5 TRBD1 TRBV4-1 CASSRDRGWDSNQPQHF TGCGCCAGCAGCCGGGACAGGGGTTGGGATAGCAATCAGCCCCAGCATTTT
- TRBJ2-7 - TRBV30 CAWSVSVTYEQYF TGTGCCTGGAGTGTATCCGTTACCTACGAGCAGTACTTC
- TRBJ1-4 - TRBV25-1 CASSERRGVSEKLFF TGTGCCAGCAGTGAACGGCGCGGGGTAAGCGAAAAACTGTTTTTT
- TRBJ2-7 - TRBV6-1 CASSERAPTEQYF TGTGCCAGCAGTGAAAGGGCCCCGACCGAGCAGTACTTC
- TRBJ2-7 TRBD1 TRBV5-1 CASSGGQEEQYF TGCGCCAGCAGCGGAGGACAGGAGGAGCAGTACTTC
- TRBJ2-1 TRBD2 TRBV27 CASSLASGRYNEQFF TGTGCCAGCAGTTTGGCCAGCGGGAGGTACAATGAGCAGTTCTTC
- TRBJ2-7 - TRBV30 CAYRADSYEQYF TGTGCCTATAGGGCAGACTCCTACGAGCAGTACTTC
- TRBJ1-3 - TRBV30 CAWSGGSGNTIYF TGTGCCTGGAGTGGGGGATCTGGAAACACCATATATTTT
- TRBJ2-7 - TRBV5-1 CASSLASGSYEQYF TGCGCCAGCAGCTTGGCCTCCGGCTCCTACGAGCAGTACTTC
- TRBJ2-1 - TRBV19 CASSLDRYSYNEQFF TGTGCCAGTAGTCTTGACCGATACTCCTACAATGAGCAGTTCTTC
- TRBJ2-2 - TRBV4-1 CASSQGRNTGELFF TGCGCCAGCAGCCAAGGCAGGAACACCGGGGAGCTGTTTTTT
- TRBJ1-2 - TRBV9 CASSAGLREIRGYTF TGTGCCAGCAGCGCCGGACTTAGGGAAATCCGTGGCTACACCTTC
once TRBJ2-7 - TRBV2 CASSEAPASYEQYF TGTGCCAGCAGTGAAGCCCCGGCCAGCTACGAGCAGTACTTC
- TRBJ2-7 - TRBV4-1 CASSPVRRLHEQYF TGCGCCAGCAGCCCAGTGAGACGTCTCCACGAGCAGTACTTC
- TRBJ1-2 TRBD1 TRBV6-1 CASSGTAVNYGYTF TGTGCCAGCAGCGGGACAGCCGTGAACTATGGCTACACCTTC
- TRBJ2-3 - TRBV10-1 CASSEIREAGCTDTQYF TGCGCCAGCAGTGAGATTAGAGAGGCAGGGTGCACAGATACGCAGTATTTT
- TRBJ2-6 - TRBV4-3 CASSPDRSSGANVLTF TGCGCCAGCAGCCCGGACAGAAGCTCTGGGGCCAACGTCCTGACTTTC
- TRBJ2-3 TRBD2 TRBV10-3 CAISESTLAGSTDTQYF TGTGCCATCAGTGAGTCCACACTAGCGGGAAGCACAGATACGCAGTATTTT
- TRBJ2-2 - TRBV21-1 CASSIGLAWGGELFF TGTGCCAGCAGCATAGGACTAGCGTGGGGCGGGGAGCTGTTTTTT
- TRBJ1-1 TRBD1 TRBV11-2 CASSAPTGARDTEAFF TGTGCCAGCAGCGCGCCGACAGGGGCAAGGGACACTGAAGCTTTCTTT
- TRBJ2-2 TRBD2 TRBV9 CASSLTLAGEKSGELFF TGTGCCAGCAGCCTCACGCTAGCGGGAGAGAAAAGTGGGGAGCTGTTTTTT
- TRBJ1-1 - TRBV5-4 CASSRSMAAEAFF TGTGCCAGCAGCCGGAGTATGGCGGCTGAAGCTTTCTTT
- TRBJ2-7 - TRBV27 CASSLVNSYEQYF TGTGCCAGCAGTTTGGTCAACTCCTACGAGCAGTACTTC
- TRBJ1-5 - TRBV14 CASIGAHNQPQHF TGTGCCAGCATCGGGGCCCACAATCAGCCCCAGCATTTT
- TRBJ2-6 TRBD1 TRBV25-1 CASSEWVRGLGANVLTF TGTGCCAGCAGTGAATGGGTCAGGGGGCTTGGGGCCAACGTCCTGACTTTC
- TRBJ2-7 - TRBV11-2 CASSLDRASWNYEQYF TGTGCCAGCAGCTTAGATCGCGCTAGCTGGAACTACGAGCAGTACTTC
- TRBJ2-2 - TRBV2 CASYGGAHVGELFF TGTGCCAGTTATGGGGGGGCTCACGTCGGGGAGCTGTTTTTT
- TRBJ2-1 TRBD2 TRBV25-1 CASSYKEWEGLRFGEQFF TGTGCCAGCAGTTATAAGGAGTGGGAGGGCCTGAGGTTCGGGGAGCAGTTCTTC
- TRBJ2-7 TRBD2 TRBV29-1 CSVTGGTLYEQYF TGCAGCGTCACGGGAGGGACGCTCTACGAGCAGTACTTC
- TRBJ1-4 - TRBV27 CASSLLGGAEEKLFF TGTGCCAGCAGTTTACTCGGGGGGGCTGAAGAAAAACTGTTTTTT
- TRBJ2-5 TRBD1 TRBV28 CASSLQPGQQETQYF TGTGCCAGCAGTTTGCAACCGGGACAGCAAGAGACCCAGTACTTC
- TRBJ1-5 - TRBV5-8 CASSLVAGLHQPQHF TGTGCCAGCAGCTTGGTGGCAGGGTTACACCAGCCCCAGCATTTT